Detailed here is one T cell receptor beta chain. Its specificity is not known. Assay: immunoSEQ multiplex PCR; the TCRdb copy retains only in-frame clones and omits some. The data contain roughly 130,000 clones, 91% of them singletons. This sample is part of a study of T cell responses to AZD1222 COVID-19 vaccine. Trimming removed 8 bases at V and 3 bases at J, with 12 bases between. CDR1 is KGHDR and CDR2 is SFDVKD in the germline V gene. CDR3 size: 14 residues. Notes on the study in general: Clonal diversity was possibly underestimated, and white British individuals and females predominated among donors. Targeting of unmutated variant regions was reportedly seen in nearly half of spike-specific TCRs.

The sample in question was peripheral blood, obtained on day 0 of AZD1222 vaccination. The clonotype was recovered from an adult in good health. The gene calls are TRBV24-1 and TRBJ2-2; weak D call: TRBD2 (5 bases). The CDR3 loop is CATMDSVYTGELFF. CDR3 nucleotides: TGTGCCACCATGGACTCGGTCTACACCGGGGAGCTGTTTTTT.